This TCR beta chain was sequenced during a study of T-cell memory formation after mild COVID-19. This CDR3 contains 13 residues. The V end lost 10 bases, the J end lost 5 bases, and 17 bases lay between the germline ends. Each CDR3 protein is one row after TCRdb ran MiXCR on the 5' RACE reads. The table includes 200,000 to 300,000 distinct CDR3 sequences, 9.4% detected once. This clonotype was detected ten times or more. The receptor comes from a man between 18 and 29 years old who had mild COVID-19 (a few samples of this study predate the infection). Cell type and time point are not known. Sequencing used PBMCs or a T cell subset sorted from them (not recorded which). The chain is built from TRBV12-3 or TRBV12-4 and TRBJ2-5; D perhaps matches TRBD1 (6 bases). CDR3 in amino acids: CATNTGIRETQYF. CDR3 bases: TGTGCCACCAACACAGGGATTCGGGAGACCCAGTACTTC.